These 25 T cell receptor beta chains originate from one sample sequenced in a study of blood T cell repertoires in COVID-19. Assay used: immunoSEQ multiplex PCR; TCRdb lists only in-frame clones, some missing. The sample includes about 270,000 clones, more than 65% of them seen just once. The sample comprised peripheral blood. These receptor sequences come from a woman aged 18-29 years with acute or convalescent COVID-19.

The chain links TRBV7-9 to TRBJ2-7; weak D call: TRBD1 (6 bases). Germline V gives CDR1 SEHNR, CDR2 FQNEAQ (reference sequence). V lost 2 bases, J lost 2 bases, and 13 bases lay in between. The CDR3 contains 15 residues. Here the CDR3 DNA reads TGTGCCAGCAGCTTAACGTCAGGGGCCGCCTACGAGCAGTACTTC. Amino acids: CASSLTSGAAYEQYF.

The V call is TRBV4-3, the J call TRBJ1-4, with TRBD1 matching over 8 bases. From germline, CDR1 is LGHNA and CDR2 YSLEER. J gave up 5 bases and V 4 bases, and 9 bases lay outside the gene matches. The CDR3 totals 16 residues. The CDR3 nucleotides are TGCGCCAGCAGCCGAGATTGGACAGGGAGAAATGAAAAACTGTTTTTT. Translation: CASSRDWTGRNEKLFF.

This sequence joins TRBV28 and TRBJ2-7, with 9 bases that match TRBD1. CDR3 length: 15 amino acids. V was pared by 6 bases and J by 5 bases, with 11 bases of the junction left unmatched. Germline V gives CDR1 MDHEN, CDR2 SYDVKM. For the CDR3, the DNA is TGTGCCAGCAGCCCAGACAGGGGGAGAAGGAACGAGCAGTACTTC. It is translated as CASSPDRGRRNEQYF. Together with reference TRBV28 and TRBJ2-7, the CDR3 gives the full variable domain: DVKVTQSSRYLVKRTGEKVFLECVQDMDHENMFWYRQDPGLGLRLIYFSYDVKMKEKGDIPEGYSVSREKKERFSLILESASTNQTSMYLCASSPDRGRRNEQYFGPGTRLTVT.

The rearrangement joins TRBV6-6 to TRBJ1-5, with 9 bases that match TRBD1. With V trimmed by 6 bases and J by 2 bases, 5 bases remained unmatched. The CDR3 runs 15 residues. CDR1 is MNHNY and CDR2 is SVGAGI in the germline V gene (reference sequence). As DNA, the CDR3 is TGTGCCAGCAGCCTTCGGACAGGGGGCAATCAGCCCCAGCATTTT. Translated: CASSLRTGGNQPQHF.

CDR3 sequence (DNA): TGTGCCAGCAGCACCCGATTGACAGGGGACACCGGGGAGCTGTTTTTT. Protein sequence: CASSTRLTGDTGELFF. This chain connects TRBV7-8 to TRBJ2-2, with TRBD1 matching over 8 bases. V dropped 5 bases and J dropped 3; count of bases not matched to a gene: 8. This CDR3 has 16 amino acids. Germline V gives CDR1 SGHVS, CDR2 FQNEAQ.

This clone is a singleton in its sample. V is TRBV30 and J is TRBJ2-3; tentatively, D is TRBD2 (6 bases). Trimming removed 1 base at V and 4 bases at J, with 12 bases between. CDR1 and CDR2 (germline): GTSNPN, SVGIG (reference sequence). This CDR3 region has 14 residues. In DNA form, the CDR3 reads TGTGCCTGGAGTGCCGGGAGCGGCGCAGATACGCAGTATTTT. Encoded protein: CAWSAGSGADTQYF. Drawing the rest from reference TRBV30 and TRBJ2-3, the complete variable domain is SQTIHQWPATLVQPVGSPLSLECTVEGTSNPNLYWYRQAAGRGLQLLFYSVGIGQISSEVPQNLSASRPQDRQFILSSKKLLLSDSGFYLCAWSAGSGADTQYFGPGTRLTVL.

CDR3 bases: TGTGCCAGCAGCGCGGACAGGGGGGTCACTGAAGCTTTCTTT. This codes for CASSADRGVTEAFF. J is TRBJ1-1 and V is TRBV2; 10 nucleotides align to TRBD1. Germline V gene data show CDR1 as SNHLY and CDR2 as FYNNEI. Germline trimming cut 6 bases from V and 4 bases from J; bases unmatched to any gene: 5. The CDR3 runs 14 residues.

This clone was seen just once. The V gene is TRBV6-5, the J gene TRBJ2-1; tentative D call: TRBD2 (6 bases). The CDR3 length is 15 residues. Germline CDR1 MNHEY, CDR2 SVGAGI. The ends were cut back, 0 bases at V and 11 bases at J, with 17 bases in the middle. In DNA form, the CDR3 reads TGTGCCAGCAGTTACTCGGCCCTCACTAGCTCTCAGCAGTTCTTC. Its protein is CASSYSALTSSQQFF.

This clone showed up just once. V gene TRBV29-1 combines with J gene TRBJ2-2; TRBD2 agrees at 7 bases. Trimming took 7 bases from V and 2 from J; bases not matched to a gene: 7. Germline V gives CDR1 SQVTM, CDR2 ANQGSEA. The CDR3 totals 14 residues. CDR3 sequence: CSAAASGNTGELFF. The CDR3 nucleotides read TGCAGCGCAGCGGCTAGCGGTAACACCGGGGAGCTGTTTTTT.

The chain is built from TRBV5-1 and TRBJ1-2; D not certain. Germline V gene data show CDR1 as SGHRS and CDR2 as YFSETQ. V was cut by 4 bases and J by 6 bases, with 10 bases left in between. CDR3 size: 12 residues. This CDR3 reads CASSPEGDGYTF. Here the CDR3 DNA reads TGCGCCAGCAGCCCCGAGGGTGATGGCTACACCTTC.

The chain is built from TRBV5-1 and TRBJ1-5, with TRBD1 identical over 9 bases. The CDR3 has 15 amino acids. V was clipped by 1 base and J by 7 bases; unmatched bases: 6. Per germline, CDR1 SGHRS and CDR2 YFSETQ. This chain's CDR3 is CASSLSGTGKQPQHF. CDR3 nucleotide sequence: TGCGCCAGCAGCTTGTCTGGGACAGGGAAACAGCCCCAGCATTTT.

This chain links TRBV3-1 (or the pseudogene TRBV3-2) with TRBJ1-4; TRBD1 matches 7 bases. The CDR3 contains 15 residues. The germline V gene has CDR1 LGHDT and CDR2 YNNKEL (reference sequence). V shed 5 bases, J shed 4 bases, and the junction held 7 bases outside the gene matches. In DNA form, the CDR3 reads TGTGCCAGCAGCTATAAACAGGGGAGTAATGAAAAACTGTTTTTT. Residues: CASSYKQGSNEKLFF.

The chain recombines TRBV7-9 with TRBJ1-4; 8 bases align to TRBD1. V was pared by 4 bases and J by 3 bases, with 4 bases of the junction left unmatched. The CDR3 covers 15 residues. The germline gives CDR1 SEHNR, CDR2 FQNEAQ (reference sequence). The CDR3 loop is CASSYDRGANEKLFF. The CDR3 coding sequence is TGTGCCAGCAGCTACGACAGGGGCGCTAATGAAAAACTGTTTTTT.

This chain uses TRBV13 with TRBJ1-1; TRBD1 agrees at 9 bases. After removal of 0 bases from V and 5 bases from J, the junction contained 1 base not matched to a gene. This CDR3 has 14 residues. Germline-derived CDR1 and CDR2 are PRHDT and FYEKMQ (reference sequence). The CDR3 loop is CASSLGTGGTEAFF. CDR3 nucleotides: TGTGCCAGCAGCTTAGGGACAGGGGGTACTGAAGCTTTCTTT.

The chain couples TRBV28 to TRBJ2-7, with D perhaps matching TRBD2 (6 bases). CDR3 length equals 14 residues. Trimming took off 6 bases at V and 2 bases at J, with 14 bases between the two ends. The germline CDR1 and CDR2 sequences are MDHEN and SYDVKM. CDR3 nucleotides: TGTGCCAGCAGGCGGGGTGGGGAAGCCTACGAGCAGTACTTC. Amino acid sequence: CASRRGGEAYEQYF.

The V call is TRBV6-5, the J call TRBJ1-5; D may be TRBD1 (6 bases). The ends were cut back, 8 bases at V and 0 bases at J, with 14 bases in the middle. From germline, CDR1 is MNHEY and CDR2 SVGAGI. This CDR3 is 15 amino acids long. The CDR3 DNA reads as TGTGCCAGCCTAACAGGGCCCTATAGCAATCAGCCCCAGCATTTT. Translation gives CASLTGPYSNQPQHF.

V and J are TRBV15 and TRBJ2-1; 7 bases are a match to TRBD2. V lost 3 bases to trimming and J lost 5 bases; unmatched junction nucleotides: 13. The CDR3 totals 17 residues. The V gene's germline CDR1 is LNHNV and CDR2 YYDKDF (reference sequence). The DNA of the CDR3 is TGTGCCACCAGCAGGGCCCTAGGGCTAGCGGACCACAATGAGCAGTTCTTC. As protein: CATSRALGLADHNEQFF.

The chain uses TRBV6-5 and TRBJ2-3; possible D gene TRBD2, 6 bases. CDR3 size: 14 residues. V lost 6 bases and J 4 bases, leaving 14 bases between the germline ends. The germline CDR1 and CDR2 sequences are MNHEY and SVGAGI. The CDR3 nucleotides are TGTGCCAGCAGGCGGGGTCCCAACTCAGATACGCAGTATTTT. It yields the protein CASRRGPNSDTQYF.

V and J are TRBV28 and TRBJ2-7; 9 nucleotides agree with TRBD1. Looked up from germline, CDR1 is MDHEN and CDR2 is SYDVKM. With 6 bases clipped from V and 3 bases from J, the junction kept 9 bases outside the gene matches. The CDR3 runs 15 residues. CDR3 bases: TGTGCCAGCAGCTCCTCGCCGACAGGGGGCTACGAGCAGTACTTC. Its translation: CASSSSPTGGYEQYF.

This clone was picked up a small number of times. V is TRBV9 and J is TRBJ2-1; 9 positions agree with TRBD1. The CDR3 spans 17 residues. Germline V gives CDR1 SGDLS, CDR2 YYNGEE. V was clipped by 3 bases and J by 7 bases; unmatched bases: 14. The CDR3 region is CASSASPGTGISNEQFF. The DNA for the CDR3 is TGTGCCAGCAGCGCCTCCCCCGGGACAGGGATTTCGAATGAGCAGTTCTTC.

The genes are TRBV7-9 and TRBJ2-1; 8 nucleotides align to TRBD2. V dropped 2 bases and J dropped 8; count of bases not matched to a gene: 8. The germline gives CDR1 SEHNR, CDR2 FQNEAQ (reference sequence). The CDR3 is 15 residues long. The CDR3 DNA sequence: TGTGCCAGCAGCTTATTAGCGGGGAGGGCCGATGAGCAGTTCTTC. Protein sequence: CASSLLAGRADEQFF.

For this clone: The identical CDR3 is also encoded by other nucleotide sequences in the sample. This chain connects TRBV4-3 to TRBJ2-5; the D gene is possibly TRBD1 (5 bases). Trimming cost V 4 bases and J 5 bases, with 11 bases left between them. Germline-derived CDR1 and CDR2 are LGHNA and YSLEER. The CDR3 is 13 amino acids. The CDR3 coding sequence is TGCGCCAGCAGCCCCAGGGCAGGGGAGACCCAGTACTTC. It codes for CASSPRAGETQYF.

The rearrangement links TRBV9 to TRBJ1-4, with 11 bases identical to TRBD1. Per germline, CDR1 SGDLS and CDR2 YYNGEE. The CDR3 spans 15 residues. J lost 8 bases, V lost 4 bases, and 7 bases had no gene match. CDR3 nucleotides: TGTGCCAGCAGCCCCACCTGGACAGGGGGCGAAAAACTGTTTTTT. Amino acid sequence: CASSPTWTGGEKLFF.

V and J are TRBV7-8 and TRBJ1-1; D not certain. Germline CDR1 SGHVS, CDR2 FQNEAQ. The CDR3 is 14 amino acids. V shed 1 base and J shed 4 bases, with 10 bases lying between them. The CDR3 loop reads CASSLGGQSTEAFF. The CDR3 coding sequence is TGTGCCAGCAGCTTAGGCGGGCAATCCACTGAAGCTTTCTTT.

The V gene is TRBV6-2 or TRBV6-3, the J gene TRBJ2-1, with 7 bases that match TRBD2. V was pared by 0 bases and J by 4 bases, with 6 bases of the junction left unmatched. This CDR3 is 16 amino acids long. Germline CDR1 MNHEY, CDR2 SVGEGT. The CDR3: CASSYSGGSGYNEQFF. The CDR3 DNA sequence: TGTGCCAGCAGTTACTCGGGCGGGAGCGGGTACAATGAGCAGTTCTTC.